Following are 15 T cell receptor beta chains from one sample sequenced in a study of cytomegalovirus exposure and HLA in healthy donors. Generated by immunoSEQ multiplex PCR, the TCRdb table keeps only in-frame clones and is missing some. The sample carries about 280,000 clones, 88% recorded once. The source material was PBMCs. Receptor source: a woman aged 18 to 35 in good health and CMV-seronegative.

The V gene is TRBV7-9, the J gene TRBJ2-7, with 10 bases aligning to TRBD2. Trimming took 5 bases from V and 3 from J; bases not matched to a gene: 4. Germline CDR1 reads SEHNR; CDR2 reads FQNEAQ (reference sequence). The CDR3 consists of 14 residues. The CDR3 loop is CASSHRTSGYEQYF. The CDR3 nucleotides are TGTGCCAGCAGCCATAGGACTAGCGGCTACGAGCAGTACTTC.

The chain uses TRBV9 and TRBJ2-1; TRBD2 matches at 10 bases. CDR3 length: 16 residues. The V gene end was trimmed by 0 bases and the J gene end by 5 bases; junction bases not matched to a gene: 5. Germline loops: CDR1 SGDLS, CDR2 YYNGEE. The CDR3 DNA reads as TGTGCCAGCAGCGTAGGGGCTAGCGGGAGCGACAATGAGCAGTTCTTC. Translated: CASSVGASGSDNEQFF.

The chain uses TRBV10-3 and TRBJ2-7; TRBD2 matches 9 bases. CDR1 ENHRY and CDR2 SYGVKD come from the germline V gene. V gave up 5 bases and J gave up 3 bases; unmatched junction bases: 20. There are 19 residues in the CDR3. DNA of the CDR3: TGTGCCATCAGTAACGGACTAGCGAGAAATAACCCAAGAGTCTACGAGCAGTACTTC. The encoded protein is CAISNGLARNNPRVYEQYF.

V usage is TRBV2 and J usage is TRBJ2-7, with TRBD1 matching 8 bases. The CDR3 has 14 residues. V lost 4 bases, J lost 5 bases, and 7 bases stayed unmatched. The V gene's germline CDR1 is SNHLY and CDR2 FYNNEI. The CDR3 DNA follows: TGTGCCAGCAGTGTGGTCCAGGGGGCGAACGAGCAGTACTTC. Its translation is CASSVVQGANEQYF. Full variable domain (outside the CDR3, taken from reference TRBV2 and TRBJ2-7): EPEVTQTPSHQVTQMGQEVILRCVPISNHLYFYWYRQILGQKVEFLVSFYNNEISEKSEIFDDQFSVERPDGSNFTLKIRSTKLEDSAMYFCASSVVQGANEQYFGPGTRLTVT.

This clone was recorded only once. V and J are TRBV28 and TRBJ2-5, with 11 nucleotides matching TRBD1. Germline CDR1 MDHEN, CDR2 SYDVKM. The CDR3 is 16 amino acids. Unmatched junction bases numbered 6, after V lost 4 bases and J lost 2 bases. CDR3 sequence: CASSSPDRGHQETQYF. CDR3 nucleotides: TGTGCCAGCAGTTCCCCGGACAGGGGGCATCAAGAGACCCAGTACTTC.

Comment on this clone: A read error is likely, as this CDR3 ends without the conserved phenylalanine or tryptophan. The DNA is omitted, as the CDR3 cannot be located on it reliably, and the CDR3 follows TCRdb's listing. The chain combines TRBV28 with TRBJ2-7; the D segment call TRBD1 is taken from the table without a DNA check. The CDR3 is 10 residues long, counting both termini. Germline V gene data show CDR1 as MDHEN and CDR2 as SYDVKM. The CDR3 here is CARETGSQGL.

The chain carries TRBV27 and TRBJ1-5, with a tentative D call TRBD1 (6 bases). Germline CDR1 is MNHEY and CDR2 is SMNVEV (reference sequence). There are 15 residues in the CDR3. Deletions cut 3 bases from V and 2 bases from J, with 11 bases between. CDR3 residues: CASSFAGAGNQPQHF. As DNA, the CDR3 is TGTGCCAGCAGTTTCGCGGGGGCGGGCAATCAGCCCCAGCATTTT.

The chain employs TRBV11-2 and TRBJ2-7, with 7 positions matching TRBD1. Germline CDR1 SGHAT, CDR2 FQNNGV. V was pared by 4 bases and J by 3 bases, with 3 bases of the junction left unmatched. The CDR3 is made up of 13 amino acids. The CDR3 sequence is CASSWGQSYEQYF. CDR3 nucleotide sequence: TGTGCCAGCAGCTGGGGACAGAGCTACGAGCAGTACTTC.

CDR3 sequence (DNA): TGCGCCAGCAGCTGGCAGGGGTACAATGAGCAGTTCTTC. Translating gives CASSWQGYNEQFF. V gene TRBV5-1 combines with J gene TRBJ2-1; a possible D gene is TRBD1 (6 bases). Germline V CDR1 and CDR2: SGHRS, YFSETQ. V lost 3 bases and J lost 4, with 8 bases in between. This CDR3 is built from 13 residues. Supplemented by reference TRBV5-1 and TRBJ2-1, the full variable domain reads KAGVTQTPRYLIKTRGQQVTLSCSPISGHRSVSWYQQTPGQGLQFLFEYFSETQRNKGNFPGRFSGRQFSNSRSEMNVSTLELGDSALYLCASSWQGYNEQFFGPGTRLTVL.

The J gene is TRBJ1-1, the V gene TRBV5-1; 9 nucleotides align to TRBD1. The CDR3 has 14 amino acids. Germline CDR1 SGHRS, CDR2 YFSETQ. Trimming took 6 bases from V and 8 from J; bases not matched to a gene: 11. The CDR3 region has the DNA TGCGCCAGCACCAATGATCTCACAGGGGGCGAAGCTTTCTTT. It encodes CASTNDLTGGEAFF.

The V call is TRBV28, the J call TRBJ2-2; 12 nucleotides agree with TRBD1. This CDR3 has 16 amino acids. V shed 3 bases, J shed 6 bases, and the junction held 5 bases outside the gene matches. Per germline, CDR1 MDHEN and CDR2 SYDVKM. CDR3 in DNA: TGTGCCAGCAGTTTTCAGGGACAGGGGGCTCCCGGGGAGCTGTTTTTT. It encodes CASSFQGQGAPGELFF.

The chain couples TRBV6-5 to TRBJ2-1, with 7 bases lining up with TRBD1. V was pared by 7 bases and J by 1 base, with 4 bases of the junction left unmatched. Per the germline V gene, CDR1 is MNHEY and CDR2 is SVGAGI. This CDR3 spans 14 amino acids. CDR3 in amino acids: CASKVRGSYNEQFF. In DNA, the CDR3 is TGTGCCAGCAAGGTCAGGGGGTCCTACAATGAGCAGTTCTTC.

The rearrangement links TRBV5-4 to TRBJ2-7, with TRBD2 matching over 8 bases. The CDR3 has 15 amino acids. With V trimmed by 4 bases and J by 3 bases, 9 bases remained unmatched. Per germline, CDR1 SGHNT and CDR2 YYREEE (reference sequence). CDR3 bases: TGTGCCAGCAGCCTAAAGCGGGAGTCATACTACGAGCAGTACTTC. Protein sequence: CASSLKRESYYEQYF.

The chain employs TRBV28 and TRBJ1-2; tentative D call: TRBD1 (5 bases). In germline, CDR1 is MDHEN, CDR2 SYDVKM. This CDR3 is 14 amino acids long. The V end lost 1 base, the J end lost 1 base, and 7 bases lay between the germline ends. The CDR3 here is CASSLSGGNYGYTF. In DNA form, the CDR3 reads TGTGCCAGCAGTTTATCGGGGGGTAACTATGGCTACACCTTC.

The V and J genes are TRBV9 and TRBJ2-1; D gene ambiguous. The germline V and J ends were trimmed by 0 bases and 0 bases, with 7 bases remaining between them. The germline V gene encodes CDR1 SGDLS and CDR2 YYNGEE. This CDR3 region has 15 residues. The CDR3 DNA follows: TGTGCCAGCAGCGTAGCGGTGAGCTCCTACAATGAGCAGTTCTTC. It translates to CASSVAVSSYNEQFF.